The source of this T cell receptor beta chain is a study of blood T cells in healthy people across ages. Regarding the study as a whole: Naive T cell percentage by flow cytometry tracked strongly with beta diversity.

Next came a second PCR, run for about 7 to 12 cycles, which used a sample-barcoded 5' primer along with a J-beta primer mix. TCRdb ran MiXCR on the 5' RACE reads and lists one entry per CDR3 protein. The sample lists approximately 1.5 million distinct CDR3 sequences, 40% to 45% occurring once. Germline CDR1 is KGHSH and CDR2 is LQKENI. The length of the CDR3 is 16 residues. V gave up 5 bases and J gave up 0 bases; unmatched junction bases: 7. Note on this clonotype: The antigen remains undetermined.

This TCR was sampled from a woman aged 18-29 years in good health. The rearrangement joins TRBV18 to TRBJ2-1, with 7 bases identical to TRBD1. The sequencing sample was made of blood. Here the CDR3 DNA reads TGTGCCAGCTCAAAGGACAGGCAGAGCTCCTACAATGAGCAGTTCTTC. Its translation: CASSKDRQSSYNEQFF.